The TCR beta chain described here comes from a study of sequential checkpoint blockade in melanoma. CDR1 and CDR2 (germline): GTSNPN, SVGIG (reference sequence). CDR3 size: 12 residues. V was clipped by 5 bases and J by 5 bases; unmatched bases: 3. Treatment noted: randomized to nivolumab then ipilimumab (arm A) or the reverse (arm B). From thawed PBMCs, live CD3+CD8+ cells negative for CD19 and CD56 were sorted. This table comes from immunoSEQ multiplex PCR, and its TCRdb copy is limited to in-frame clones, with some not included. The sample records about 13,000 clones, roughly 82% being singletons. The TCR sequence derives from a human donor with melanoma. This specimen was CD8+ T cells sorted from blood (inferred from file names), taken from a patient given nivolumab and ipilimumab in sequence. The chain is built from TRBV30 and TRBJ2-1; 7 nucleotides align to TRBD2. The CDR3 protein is CAWGAGDNEQFF. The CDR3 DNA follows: TGTGCCTGGGGCGCGGGGGACAATGAGCAGTTCTTC.